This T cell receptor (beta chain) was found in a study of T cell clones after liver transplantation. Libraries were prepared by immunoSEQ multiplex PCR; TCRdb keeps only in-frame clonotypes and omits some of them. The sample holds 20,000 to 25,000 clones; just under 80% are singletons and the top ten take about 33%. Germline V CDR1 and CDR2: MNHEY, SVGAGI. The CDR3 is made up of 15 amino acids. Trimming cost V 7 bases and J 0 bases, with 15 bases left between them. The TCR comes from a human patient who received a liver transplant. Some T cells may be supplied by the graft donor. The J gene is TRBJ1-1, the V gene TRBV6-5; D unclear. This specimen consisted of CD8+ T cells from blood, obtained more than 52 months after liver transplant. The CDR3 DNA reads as TGTGCCAGCACCTACACCGGGAGCATGAACACTGAAGCTTTCTTT. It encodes CASTYTGSMNTEAFF.